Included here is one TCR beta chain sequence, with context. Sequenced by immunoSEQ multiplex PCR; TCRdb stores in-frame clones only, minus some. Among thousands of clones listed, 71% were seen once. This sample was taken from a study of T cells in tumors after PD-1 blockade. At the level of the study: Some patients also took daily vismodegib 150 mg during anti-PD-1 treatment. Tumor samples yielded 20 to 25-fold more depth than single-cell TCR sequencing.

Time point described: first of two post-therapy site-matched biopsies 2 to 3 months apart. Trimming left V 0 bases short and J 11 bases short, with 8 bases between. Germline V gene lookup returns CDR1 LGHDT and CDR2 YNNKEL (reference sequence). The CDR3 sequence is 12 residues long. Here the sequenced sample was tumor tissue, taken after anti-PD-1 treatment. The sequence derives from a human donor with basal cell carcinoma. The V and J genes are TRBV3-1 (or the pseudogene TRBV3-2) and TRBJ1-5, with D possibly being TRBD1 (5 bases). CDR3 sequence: CASSQDWGAQHF. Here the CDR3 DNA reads TGTGCCAGCAGCCAAGATTGGGGGGCCCAGCATTTT.